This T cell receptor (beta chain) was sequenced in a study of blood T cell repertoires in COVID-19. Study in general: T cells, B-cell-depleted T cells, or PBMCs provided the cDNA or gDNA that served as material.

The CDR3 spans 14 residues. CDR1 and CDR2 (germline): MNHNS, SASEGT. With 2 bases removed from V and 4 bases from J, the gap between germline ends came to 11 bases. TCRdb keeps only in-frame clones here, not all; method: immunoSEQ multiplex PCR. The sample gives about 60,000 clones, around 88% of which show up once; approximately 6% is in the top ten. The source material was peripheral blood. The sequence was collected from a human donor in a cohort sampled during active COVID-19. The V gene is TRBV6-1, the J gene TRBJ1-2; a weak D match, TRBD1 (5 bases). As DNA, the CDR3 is TGTGCCAGCAGTGAATGGGGAGGGGTCTATGGCTACACCTTC. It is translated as CASSEWGGVYGYTF.